The TCR beta chain under discussion was sequenced for a study of T cell responses to AZD1222 COVID-19 vaccine. Study observations and caveats: Sampled repertoires all dated from after the peak T cell response. Within unmutated variant regions lay the reported targets of nearly half of spike-specific TCRs. White British people made up most donors, females outnumbered males, and clonal diversity was possibly underestimated. Among AZD1222 vaccinees, only 5 to 7 were seropositive at baseline.

CDR1 is SGDLS, CDR2 YYNGEE, per germline. V was cut by 2 bases and J by 7 bases, with 10 bases left in between. The CDR3 is 14 residues long. Sequencing used immunoSEQ multiplex PCR; TCRdb keeps in-frame clones, though not all of them. Seen here are 53,000 or so clones, approximately 89% observed once, and the top ten hold roughly a fifth. Remarks on this clone: What it binds is unknown.

This receptor was obtained from an adult in good health. The chain employs TRBV9 and TRBJ1-6; D is unresolved. The source material was peripheral blood, sampled on day 0 of MenACWY control vaccination. CDR3 sequence: CASSVQTENSPLHF. The CDR3 DNA follows: TGTGCCAGCAGCGTTCAGACGGAGAATTCACCCCTCCACTTT.